Listed below are T cell receptor beta chains from one sample, sequenced in a study of blood T cell repertoires in COVID-19. Using immunoSEQ multiplex PCR, the repertoire was profiled, and TCRdb retains in-frame clones only, with some absent. The table lists 170,000 or so clones, around 87% of them singletons. Sequenced input: peripheral blood. Receptor source: a middle-aged man with active or convalescent COVID-19. CDR3s include the opening cysteine and the closing phenylalanine or tryptophan. D genes are given only for firm matches. For some rows the clone size is stated as once, few or many, or as a class when expanded; others skip it.

TRBJ2-7 TRBV5-1 TRBD1 . TGCGCCAGCAGCTTGCGAGGACAGGGTAATCACTACGAGCAGTACTTC CASSLRGQGNHYEQYF
TRBJ1-2 TRBV28 . . TGTGCCAGCGCTAAACACCCGGGAGGGCAGACGGGAGGCTACACCTTC CASAKHPGGQTGGYTF
TRBJ2-3 TRBV28 TRBD2 . TGTGCCAGCAGTTTATCGGTAGCGGGGGGTTTAGATACGCAGTATTTT CASSLSVAGGLDTQYF
TRBJ1-2 TRBV7-9 TRBD1 . TGTGCCAGCAGCTCGGGGACAGGGGGTTCGAATGGCTACACCTTC CASSSGTGGSNGYTF
TRBJ1-5 TRBV6-5 . once TGTGCCAGCCGCGTAAGTGCAGGGTGGAATCAGCCCCAGCATTTT CASRVSAGWNQPQHF
TRBJ2-3 TRBV9 . . TGTGCCAGCAGCGTAGCTACGGGCACAGATACGCAGTATTTT CASSVATGTDTQYF
TRBJ1-2 TRBV4-3 . . TGCGCCAGCAGCCAAGATTGGCAGTTTAACTATGGCTACACCTTC CASSQDWQFNYGYTF
TRBJ2-7 TRBV12-5 . . TGTGCTAGTGGTCCGGGACACCGCTACGAGCAGTACTTC CASGPGHRYEQYF
TRBJ2-7 TRBV29-1 . . TGCAGCGTTTCCGACAGGCTTGATTCCTACGAGCAGTACTTC CSVSDRLDSYEQYF
TRBJ1-1 TRBV5-5 . . TGTGCCAGCAGCAGTACACTGAACACTGAAGCTTTCTTT CASSSTLNTEAFF
TRBJ2-7 TRBV4-1 . . TGCGCCAGCAGCCAAGATCAGGGGCGGTACGAGCAGTACTTC CASSQDQGRYEQYF
TRBJ2-2 TRBV19 . . TGTGCCACCCAAGGAGTTTCGAACACCGGGGAGCTGTTTTTT CATQGVSNTGELFF
TRBJ2-7 TRBV7-9 . . TGTGCCAGCAGCTCCTGGGGCCAGGGACACTACGAGCAGTACTTC CASSSWGQGHYEQYF
TRBJ1-1 TRBV5-6 . . TGTGCCAGCAGCTTAAGCAAATACACTGAAGCTTTCTTT CASSLSKYTEAFF
TRBJ1-6 TRBV2 . . TGTGCCAGCCTGGGGGGAGGTCATTCACCCCTCCACTTT CASLGGGHSPLHF
TRBJ1-1 TRBV7-8 . . TGTGCCAGCAGCGAGATACAGGTATCCACTGAAGCTTTCTTT CASSEIQVSTEAFF
TRBJ2-2 TRBV10-3 TRBD1 once TGTGCCATCGGAACAGGGGACACCGGGGAGCTGTTTTTT CAIGTGDTGELFF
TRBJ1-4 TRBV2 TRBD1 . TGTGCCAGCAGGGGGGACAGCCATGAAAAACTGTTTTTT CASRGDSHEKLFF
TRBJ1-3 TRBV28 TRBD1 . TGTGCCAGCAGCCGGACAGGGAGCTCTGGAAACACCATATATTTT CASSRTGSSGNTIYF
TRBJ1-4 TRBV28 . . TGTGCCAGCACCCTGTCTCGGGGGAGAAAACTGTTTTTT CASTLSRGRKLFF
TRBJ2-1 TRBV5-1 . . TGCGCCAGCAGCTTGGCCGAGGGGGGGCGCGAGCAGTTCTTC CASSLAEGGREQFF
TRBJ1-2 TRBV5-1 . . TGCGCCAGCAGCTTGGCAGGAGGCAGGGAGGTTGGTGGCTACACCTTC CASSLAGGREVGGYTF
TRBJ1-6 TRBV27 TRBD1 . TGTGCCAGCAGTTGGACAGGGGAAAGATCACCCCTCCACTTT CASSWTGERSPLHF
TRBJ1-1 TRBV9 . . TGTGCCAGCAGCGTAGTGAGGAGCACTGAAGCTTTCTTT CASSVVRSTEAFF
TRBJ1-2 TRBV5-1 TRBD1 once TGCGCCAGCAAAGTCGGACAGGGGAACTATGGCTACACCTTC CASKVGQGNYGYTF
TRBJ2-1 TRBV25-1 TRBD2 . TGTGCCAGCAGCATCTCTAGCGGGGTGAGGGATGAGCAGTTCTTC CASSISSGVRDEQFF
TRBJ1-5 TRBV15 TRBD1 . TGTGCCACCAGCAGAGAGACAGGGGGTGCCGGGTATCAGCCCCAGCATTTT CATSRETGGAGYQPQHF
TRBJ2-3 TRBV6-2/TRBV6-3 TRBD1 . TGTGCCAGCAGCGCCGGGACAGGGGGTACAGATACGCAGTATTTT CASSAGTGGTDTQYF
TRBJ2-1 TRBV27 TRBD2 . TGTGCCAGCAGTTTAACTAGCGGGGGGCCCTCCTACAATGAGCAGTTCTTC CASSLTSGGPSYNEQFF
TRBJ2-3 TRBV4-1 . . TGCGCCAGCAATAGCGGAAGACCTCCAGATACGCAGTATTTT CASNSGRPPDTQYF
TRBJ2-1 TRBV30 TRBD2 . TGTGCCTGTAGAAAGGGAGGGACCTACAATGAGCAGTTCTTC CACRKGGTYNEQFF
TRBJ1-5 TRBV6-2/TRBV6-3 . . TGTGCCAGCAGTTACTCGGGAGGGAATCAGCCCCAGCATTTT CASSYSGGNQPQHF
TRBJ2-4 TRBV7-9 . once TGTGCCAGCAGCTTTCAGGGTGAAAACATTCAGTACTTC CASSFQGENIQYF
TRBJ2-5 TRBV7-2 . . TGTGCCAGCAGCTTAGCCGGGACAGCCTCCGGGAGCCAGTACTTC CASSLAGTASGSQYF
TRBJ1-2 TRBV28 TRBD1 few TGTGCCAGCAGTTTCTGGCAGGGGGCGAATAATGGCTACACCTTC CASSFWQGANNGYTF
TRBJ2-7 TRBV4-1 TRBD1 . TGCGCCAGCAGCCAAGGACAGGGGGGCTCCTACGAGCAGTACTTC CASSQGQGGSYEQYF
TRBJ2-5 TRBV6-4 TRBD2 . TGTGCCAGCAGTAGCCAAGCGGGGGGAGGAGAGACCCAGTACTTC CASSSQAGGGETQYF
TRBJ1-5 TRBV30 . . TGTGCCTGGACACAGGGTTCAGGTCAGCCCCAGCATTTT CAWTQGSGQPQHF
TRBJ2-7 TRBV4-1 TRBD1 few TGCGCCAGCAGCCCGTCGACAGGGGACCACGAGCAGTACTTC CASSPSTGDHEQYF
TRBJ2-7 TRBV29-1 TRBD1 . TGCAGCGTCACGACAGGGCTTTACGAGCAGTACTTC CSVTTGLYEQYF
TRBJ1-1 TRBV6-4 . . TGTGCCAGCAGTGACTCGAGGTACACTGAAGCTTTCTTT CASSDSRYTEAFF
TRBJ2-7 TRBV6-1 . . TGTGCCAGCAGTGAAGTTACGGGAGAGCAGTACTTC CASSEVTGEQYF
TRBJ1-1 TRBV12-3/TRBV12-4 . . TGTGCCAGCAGTACAGGTTTCACTGAAGCTTTCTTT CASSTGFTEAFF
TRBJ1-2 TRBV19 TRBD1 . TGTGCCAGTAGCGGACGGGACAGGGGGATTCAAGCTAACTATGGCTACACCTTC CASSGRDRGIQANYGYTF